The 7 T cell receptor beta chains below were found in one sample sequenced in a study of blood T cells in healthy people across ages. The authors ran a second PCR of roughly 6 to 12 cycles using a sample-barcoded 5' primer and a J-beta primer mix. Using its own MiXCR run on the 5' RACE reads, TCRdb lists one record per CDR3 protein. The repertoire holds roughly 680,000 distinct CDR3 sequences, with about 51% as singletons. The material sequenced was blood. These receptors were obtained from a woman older than 75 in good health.

The chain combines TRBV20-1 with TRBJ2-3; 7 bases fit TRBD1. This CDR3 spans 15 amino acids. Germline CDR1 and CDR2: DFQATT and SNEGSKA (reference sequence). V lost 2 bases, J lost 0 bases, and 5 bases stayed unmatched. CDR3 amino acids: CSARIGQDSTDTQYF. CDR3 in DNA: TGCAGTGCTAGAATAGGACAGGACAGCACAGATACGCAGTATTTT.

Details on this clonotype: A much larger clone differs by one base, so this may be a read error. This chain joins TRBV12-3 or TRBV12-4 and TRBJ2-5, with D unresolved. The DNA end is a closer match to TRBJ2-7, so the J assignment may be wrong. This CDR3 has 14 residues. The CDR3 sequence is CASSPTAPLYEQYF. The CDR3 coding sequence is TGTGCCAGCAGTCCGACGGCCCCCCTCTACGAGCAGTACTTC.

The chain carries TRBV5-6 and TRBJ2-7; 9 bases map to TRBD1. With 4 bases clipped from V and 3 bases from J, the junction kept 5 bases outside the gene matches. Germline CDR1 is SGHDT and CDR2 is YYEEEE. The CDR3 is made up of 14 amino acids. CDR3: CASSAGQGIYEQYF. The CDR3 DNA sequence: TGTGCCAGCAGCGCCGGACAGGGGATCTACGAGCAGTACTTC.

As for this clonotype: Since a much larger clone is just one base distant, this may be a read error. V usage is TRBV12-3 or TRBV12-4 and J usage is TRBJ1-1; no clear D gene. CDR3 length equals 14 residues. V was trimmed by 6 bases and J by 0 bases, leaving 11 bases between them. CDR3 amino acids: CASRLVGLNTEAFF. The CDR3 region has the DNA TGTGCCAGCAGGTTGGTCGGGCTGAACACTGAAGCTTTCTTT.

This chain uses TRBV6-5 with TRBJ1-5; D may be TRBD1 (5 bases). V was trimmed by 6 bases and J by 5 bases, leaving 11 bases between them. The CDR3 contains 13 residues. CDR1 MNHEY and CDR2 SVGAGI come from the germline V gene. In nucleotides, the CDR3 is TGTGCCAGCAGCCCCTGGGGGGATCAGCCCCAGCATTTT. Translated: CASSPWGDQPQHF.

The V and J genes are TRBV25-1 and TRBJ2-5; TRBD1 agrees at 9 bases. The ends lost 4 bases at V and 2 bases at J; junction bases unmatched: 8. The CDR3 is 16 amino acids. The germline V gene has CDR1 MGHDK and CDR2 SYGVNS. CDR3 loop: CASSVPGTGSQETQYF. The CDR3 region has the DNA TGTGCCAGCAGTGTACCCGGGACAGGGTCTCAAGAGACCCAGTACTTC.

The J gene is TRBJ2-1, the V gene TRBV4-2, with a possible D match to TRBD2 (5 bases). Germline CDR1 is LGHNA and CDR2 is YNFKEQ. The V end lost 1 base, the J end lost 9 bases, and 16 bases lay between the germline ends. CDR3 length: 15 amino acids. The CDR3 sequence: CASSQVALVSGEQFF. As DNA, the CDR3 is TGTGCCAGCAGCCAAGTCGCACTAGTTAGTGGTGAGCAGTTCTTC.